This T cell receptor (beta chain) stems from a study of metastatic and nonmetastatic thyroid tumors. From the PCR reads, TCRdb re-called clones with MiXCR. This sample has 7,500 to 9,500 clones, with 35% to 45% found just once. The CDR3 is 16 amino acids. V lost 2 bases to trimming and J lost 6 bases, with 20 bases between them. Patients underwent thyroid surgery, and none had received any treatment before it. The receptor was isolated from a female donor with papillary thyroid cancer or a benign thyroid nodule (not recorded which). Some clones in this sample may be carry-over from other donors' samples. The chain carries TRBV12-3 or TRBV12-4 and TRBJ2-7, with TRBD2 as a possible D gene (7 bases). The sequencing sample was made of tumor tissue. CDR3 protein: CASSLYLGGPGGEQYF. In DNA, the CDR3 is TGTGCCAGCAGTTTATATTTGGGGGGGCCTGGAGGCGAGCAGTACTTC.